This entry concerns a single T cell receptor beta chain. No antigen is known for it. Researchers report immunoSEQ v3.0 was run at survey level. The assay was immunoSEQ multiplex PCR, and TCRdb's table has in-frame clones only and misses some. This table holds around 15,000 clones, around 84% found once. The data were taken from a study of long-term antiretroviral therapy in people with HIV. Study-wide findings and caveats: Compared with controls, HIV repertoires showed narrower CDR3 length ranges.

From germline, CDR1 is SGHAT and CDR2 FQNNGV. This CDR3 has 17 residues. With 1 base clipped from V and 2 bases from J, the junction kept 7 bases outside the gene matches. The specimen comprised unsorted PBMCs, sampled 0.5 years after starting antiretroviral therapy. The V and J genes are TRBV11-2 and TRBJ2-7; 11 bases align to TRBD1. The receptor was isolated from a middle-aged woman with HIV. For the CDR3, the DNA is TGTGCCAGCAGCTTAGGGGCCTCGGGACAGGGGGCCTACGAGCAGTACTTC. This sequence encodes CASSLGASGQGAYEQYF.